This TCR beta chain was observed in a study of blood T cells in healthy people across ages. A J-beta primer mix and a sample-barcoded 5' primer were used in a second PCR of about 7 to 12 cycles. TCRdb processed the 5' RACE reads anew with MiXCR; each CDR3 protein has one entry. The profile shows about 930,000 distinct CDR3 sequences, about 29% of them singletons. This clonotype was found many times. What it binds is unknown. General study findings and limits: A greater number of naive CD4+ cells and higher diversity distinguished long-lived donors from aged donors.

With V trimmed by 7 bases and J by 5 bases, 5 bases remained unmatched. This CDR3 has 13 residues. Per sample, extraction of total RNA gave at least 5.5 micrograms in every case. This same sample was also taken into another study, of T cells of mothers and their children.

This clonotype was obtained from a woman aged 40 to 50 in good health. The chain has TRBV12-3 or TRBV12-4 and TRBJ2-7; 10 positions agree with TRBD1. The material sequenced was blood. The CDR3 DNA follows: TGTGCCAGCACCGTGACAGGGGGCCACGAGCAGTACTTC. Its protein is CASTVTGGHEQYF.